This entry is about one T cell receptor (beta chain). The source of the sample is a study of control samples from healthy donors and cancer patients. V shed 3 bases and J shed 2 bases, with 9 bases lying between them. Germline-derived CDR1 and CDR2 are SGHRS and YFSETQ. CDR3 length: 14 residues. This table comes from immunoSEQ multiplex PCR, and its TCRdb copy is limited to in-frame clones, with some not included. There are about 93,000 clones in the sample; about 85% occur only once, and over 13% lies in the top ten. The clonotype comes from a woman between 70 and 85 years old in good health. The sequenced sample was blood. This chain links TRBV5-1 with TRBJ2-1, with unresolved D. This CDR3 reads CASSSGSTYNEQFF. The CDR3 DNA reads TGCGCCAGCAGCTCAGGATCGACCTACAATGAGCAGTTCTTC. The full variable domain, in which reference TRBV5-1 and TRBJ2-1 provide the parts outside the CDR3, is KAGVTQTPRYLIKTRGQQVTLSCSPISGHRSVSWYQQTPGQGLQFLFEYFSETQRNKGNFPGRFSGRQFSNSRSEMNVSTLELGDSALYLCASSSGSTYNEQFFGPGTRLTVL.